This is a list of T cell receptor beta chains from one sample in a study of identical twins. TCRdb called the 5' RACE reads again in MiXCR, with one record for every CDR3 protein. The data contain roughly 690,000 distinct CDR3 sequences, roughly 6% of them singletons. The specimen sequenced was naive T cells sorted from blood. These receptors all stem from a man aged 18-30 years in good health. The CDR3 runs from the conserved cysteine through the conserved F or W. Fields, in order: J gene, D gene, clone size, V gene, CDR3 protein, CDR3 DNA. A D gene is named only where the DNA matches it firmly. Size is omitted from some rows. Given values are once, few, many or a class for expanded clones.

TRBJ2-6 | - | many | TRBV6-5 | CASSYSSLSGANVLTF | TGTGCCAGCAGTTACTCCAGCCTCTCTGGGGCCAACGTCCTGACTTTC
TRBJ2-7 | - | few | TRBV5-1 | CASTLGGTYEQYF | TGCGCCAGCACCCTCGGAGGCACCTACGAGCAGTACTTC
TRBJ2-1 | - | many | TRBV4-3 | CASSQAFEGDNEQFF | TGCGCCAGCAGCCAAGCGTTCGAGGGGGACAATGAGCAGTTCTTC
TRBJ2-2 | - | many | TRBV24-1 | CATSAPIPGSTSNTGELFF | TGTGCCACCAGCGCGCCCATCCCGGGCAGTACCTCGAACACCGGGGAGCTGTTTTTT
TRBJ2-5 | - | - | TRBV20-1 | CSANTGTLLSETQYF | TGCAGTGCTAACACCGGGACGCTATTGTCGGAGACCCAGTACTTC
TRBJ2-7 | - | many | TRBV13 | CASSSAGEQYF | TGTGCCAGCAGCTCCGCCGGCGAGCAGTACTTC
TRBJ2-3 | TRBD2 | many | TRBV9 | CASSVDRLAGRADTQYF | TGTGCCAGCAGCGTAGATCGACTAGCGGGAAGAGCAGATACGCAGTATTTT
TRBJ1-4 | - | - | TRBV19 | CASSMGLRINEKLFF | TGTGCCAGTAGTATGGGACTCAGGATTAATGAAAAACTGTTTTTT
TRBJ2-7 | - | many | TRBV4-2 | CASSQVVHAEQYF | TGTGCCAGCAGCCAAGTGGTACATGCCGAGCAGTACTTC
TRBJ2-5 | TRBD1 | - | TRBV11-2 | CASTITGAWETQYF | TGTGCCAGCACTATCACAGGGGCATGGGAGACCCAGTACTTC
TRBJ2-2 | - | many | TRBV29-1 | CSAPGTVTGELFF | TGCAGCGCCCCCGGGACGGTAACCGGGGAGCTGTTTTTT
TRBJ2-3 | - | - | TRBV10-3 | CAISEWTSTDTQYF | TGTGCCATCAGTGAATGGACTTCCACAGATACGCAGTATTTT
TRBJ1-3 | - | many | TRBV12-3/TRBV12-4 | CASTLTVRGNTIYF | TGTGCCAGCACCTTGACAGTCCGTGGAAACACCATATATTTT
TRBJ2-3 | TRBD1 | many | TRBV18 | CASSPPDRVTDTQYF | TGTGCCAGCTCACCACCGGACAGGGTCACAGATACGCAGTATTTT
TRBJ1-6 | - | many | TRBV7-2 | CASRQDSPLHF | TGTGCCAGCAGACAGGATTCACCCCTCCACTTT
TRBJ1-4 | - | many | TRBV6-1 | CASLPSIHREKLFF | TGTGCCAGCCTCCCTTCTATACACAGGGAAAAACTGTTTTTT
TRBJ2-7 | TRBD2 | many | TRBV19 | CASRISGSRSYEQYF | TGTGCCAGTAGGATCAGCGGGAGTCGATCCTACGAGCAGTACTTC
TRBJ2-1 | - | few | TRBV2 | CASSVLGHEQFF | TGTGCCAGCAGTGTCCTCGGGCATGAGCAGTTCTTC
TRBJ2-1 | - | many | TRBV21-1 | CASRGPYSGAQSSYNEQFF | TGTGCCAGCCGGGGGCCGTATTCGGGCGCGCAGAGCTCCTACAATGAGCAGTTCTTC
TRBJ1-2 | TRBD1 | few | TRBV20-1 | CSARDRGSEGYTF | TGCAGTGCCCGGGACAGGGGTTCTGAGGGCTACACCTTC
TRBJ2-1 | TRBD2 | - | TRBV7-8 | CASSGPSGLSYNEQFF | TGTGCCAGCAGCGGACCTAGCGGACTCTCCTACAATGAGCAGTTCTTC
TRBJ2-5 | TRBD2 | many | TRBV20-1 | CSAIAGREETQYF | TGCAGTGCAATAGCGGGCAGAGAAGAGACCCAGTACTTC
TRBJ2-7 | - | many | TRBV6-2/TRBV6-3 | CASSSGGASEQYF | TGTGCCAGCAGTTCGGGGGGCGCGTCCGAGCAGTACTTC
TRBJ2-5 | TRBD2 | - | TRBV5-1 | CASSLKLAGARETQYF | TGCGCCAGCAGCTTGAAGTTAGCGGGAGCGAGGGAGACCCAGTACTTC
TRBJ2-7 | TRBD2 | - | TRBV5-8 | CASGTSRSYEQYF | TGTGCCAGCGGGACTAGCCGGTCCTACGAGCAGTACTTC
TRBJ2-1 | TRBD2 | few | TRBV10-3 | CAITASGTSGNNEQFF | TGTGCCATCACGGCCTCCGGGACTAGCGGGAACAATGAGCAGTTCTTC